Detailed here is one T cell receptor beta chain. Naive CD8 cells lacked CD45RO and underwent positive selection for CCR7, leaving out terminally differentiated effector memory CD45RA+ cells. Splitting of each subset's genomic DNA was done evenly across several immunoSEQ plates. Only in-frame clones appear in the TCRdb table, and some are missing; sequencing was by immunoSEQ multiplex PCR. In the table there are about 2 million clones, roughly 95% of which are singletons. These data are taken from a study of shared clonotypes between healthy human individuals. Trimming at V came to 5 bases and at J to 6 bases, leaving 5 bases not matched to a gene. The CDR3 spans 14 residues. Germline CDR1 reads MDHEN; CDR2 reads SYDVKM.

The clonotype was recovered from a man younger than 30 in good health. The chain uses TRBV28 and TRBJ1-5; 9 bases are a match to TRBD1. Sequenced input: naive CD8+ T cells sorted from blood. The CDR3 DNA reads TGTGCCAGCAGTCTCCGGACAGGGGTTCAGCCCCAGCATTTT. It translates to CASSLRTGVQPQHF. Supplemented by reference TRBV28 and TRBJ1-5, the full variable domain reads DVKVTQSSRYLVKRTGEKVFLECVQDMDHENMFWYRQDPGLGLRLIYFSYDVKMKEKGDIPEGYSVSREKKERFSLILESASTNQTSMYLCASSLRTGVQPQHFGDGTRLSIL.